The 14 T cell receptor beta chains listed next were all sequenced from one sample in a study of CD8 T cells in ankylosing spondylitis. Study-level results: A TCR beta motif of under 10 highly homologous variants seemed to mark ankylosing spondylitis blood.

The antigens for these receptors are not known. TCRdb independently ran MiXCR on the 5' RACE reads; one entry per CDR3 protein. The sample lists 350,000 to 550,000 distinct CDR3 sequences; roughly 26% were seen once. The sequencing input was blood, either unsorted or a sorted T cell fraction (not recorded which). The receptors originated from a male donor with ankylosing spondylitis.

This clonotype was observed a few times. The chain recombines TRBV15 with TRBJ2-1; 12 bases are a match to TRBD1. The CDR3 sequence is 16 residues long. Germline CDR1 is LNHNV and CDR2 is YYDKDF (reference sequence). V dropped 5 bases and J dropped 7; count of bases not matched to a gene: 9. CDR3: CATSQRRGQGANEQFF. Written as DNA, the CDR3 is TGTGCCACCAGCCAGAGACGGGGACAGGGGGCGAATGAGCAGTTCTTC.

This clonotype showed up just a few times. This rearrangement joins TRBV5-1 to TRBJ1-6; D ambiguous. Germline CDR1 reads SGHRS; CDR2 reads YFSETQ. This CDR3 is 12 amino acids long. V lost 1 base and J lost 8, with 4 bases in between. CDR3 sequence (DNA): TGCGCCAGCAGCTTGACAGATTCACCCCTCCACTTT. It translates to CASSLTDSPLHF.

The chain has TRBV5-1 and TRBJ2-5; TRBD2 agrees at 7 bases. Germline trimming cut 6 bases from V and 5 bases from J; bases unmatched to any gene: 7. The CDR3 contains 13 residues. Looked up from germline, CDR1 is SGHRS and CDR2 is YFSETQ. The CDR3 loop reads CASNRAGVETQYF. The CDR3 DNA follows: TGCGCCAGCAATCGGGCGGGGGTTGAGACCCAGTACTTC.

The chain has TRBV5-1 and TRBJ2-3; D remains ambiguous. The CDR3 consists of 13 residues. The V end lost 6 bases, the J end lost 0 bases, and 8 bases lay between the germline ends. Germline V CDR1 and CDR2: SGHRS, YFSETQ. The CDR3 reads CASMLWSTDTQYF. In DNA form, the CDR3 reads TGCGCCAGCATGTTGTGGAGCACAGATACGCAGTATTTT.

V usage is TRBV20-1 and J usage is TRBJ2-7, with 7 positions matching TRBD2. Germline CDR1 and CDR2: DFQATT and SNEGSKA (reference sequence). This CDR3 spans 13 amino acids. V trimming: 5 bases; J trimming: 7 bases; junction bases outside the gene matches: 11. Here the CDR3 reads CSAARGVSGEQYF. The CDR3 DNA sequence: TGCAGTGCTGCCCGGGGGGTTTCCGGGGAGCAGTACTTC.

The table lists this clonotype with a few counts. The chain employs TRBV12-3 or TRBV12-4 and TRBJ2-3; no definite D call. The CDR3 contains 14 residues. V was trimmed by 2 bases and J by 2 bases, leaving 8 bases between them. The CDR3 region is CASSLNSYTDTQYF. The CDR3 DNA reads as TGTGCCAGCAGTTTAAACTCCTACACAGATACGCAGTATTTT.

A few counts support this clonotype. V gene TRBV3-1 combines with J gene TRBJ1-1; 10 bases line up with TRBD1. V gave up 4 bases and J gave up 5 bases; unmatched junction bases: 10. Germline V gene sequence: CDR1 LGHDT, CDR2 YNNKEL (reference sequence). The CDR3 contains 16 residues. CDR3 in DNA: TGTGCCAGCAGCCCGTTGGCGACAGGGGGCTATACTGAAGCTTTCTTT. Translation: CASSPLATGGYTEAFF.

The table lists this clonotype with a few counts. The genes are TRBV20-1 and TRBJ1-1; no reliable D call. The length of the CDR3 is 14 residues. Trimming took 1 base from V and 0 from J, leaving 9 bases between them. Germline CDR1 reads DFQATT; CDR2 reads SNEGSKA (reference sequence). Written as DNA, the CDR3 is TGCAGTGCTAGAGGGCCGAACATGAACACTGAAGCTTTCTTT. This sequence encodes CSARGPNMNTEAFF.

This clonotype has only a few counts. The CDR3 spells CASSPGPGGMRNEQFF. In nucleotides, the CDR3 is TGCGCCAGCAGCCCCGGTCCCGGGGGGATGAGAAATGAGCAGTTCTTC. J is TRBJ2-1 and V is TRBV5-1, with 7 bases aligning to TRBD2. The CDR3 is 16 residues long. In germline, CDR1 is SGHRS, CDR2 YFSETQ. Unmatched junction bases numbered 14, after V lost 4 bases and J lost 7 bases. The entire variable domain, with the rest obtained from reference TRBV5-1 and TRBJ2-1, is as follows: KAGVTQTPRYLIKTRGQQVTLSCSPISGHRSVSWYQQTPGQGLQFLFEYFSETQRNKGNFPGRFSGRQFSNSRSEMNVSTLELGDSALYLCASSPGPGGMRNEQFFGPGTRLTVL.

The chain couples TRBV12-3 or TRBV12-4 to TRBJ1-4; no firm D call. This CDR3 region has 14 residues. The V and J ends lost 7 bases and 0 bases respectively, with 9 bases between them. The CDR3 reads CASTIMSTNEKLFF. The CDR3 nucleotides read TGTGCCAGCACCATAATGTCAACTAATGAAAAACTGTTTTTT.

The chain joins TRBV7-2 to TRBJ2-1; 7 nucleotides align to TRBD2. The V gene end was trimmed by 5 bases and the J gene end by 8 bases; junction bases not matched to a gene: 9. The length of the CDR3 is 14 residues. Germline V gene lookup returns CDR1 SGHTA and CDR2 FQGNSA. The CDR3 sequence is CASSELASPDEQFF. In DNA form, the CDR3 reads TGTGCCAGCAGCGAACTAGCGAGCCCTGATGAGCAGTTCTTC.

The chain has TRBV4-1 and TRBJ2-1; D uncertain. There are 16 residues in the CDR3. Germline V gene sequence: CDR1 MGHRA, CDR2 YSYEKL. Trimming left V 0 bases short and J 0 bases short, with 9 bases between. In DNA, the CDR3 is TGCGCCAGCAGCCAAGATGACGCGAACTCCTACAATGAGCAGTTCTTC. This encodes CASSQDDANSYNEQFF.

The rearrangement uses TRBV29-1 and TRBJ2-5, with D perhaps matching TRBD1 or TRBD2 (5 bases each). Trimming removed 3 bases from V and 3 bases from J, with 11 bases in between. Germline V lookup: CDR1 SQVTM, CDR2 ANQGSEA. The CDR3 spans 13 residues. CDR3 protein: CSVDWGSEETQYF. CDR3 in DNA: TGCAGCGTTGATTGGGGGTCCGAAGAGACCCAGTACTTC.

The CDR3 DNA follows: TGTGCCAGCAGCTTAGATCCGGGACAGTCCTACGAGCAGTACTTC. This sequence encodes CASSLDPGQSYEQYF. This rearrangement joins TRBV11-2 to TRBJ2-7; TRBD1 aligns across 7 bases. CDR3 length equals 15 residues. Germline values: CDR1 SGHAT, CDR2 FQNNGV. Trimming at V came to 0 bases and at J to 1 base, leaving 3 bases not matched to a gene.